A single sample is the source of the 2 T cell receptor beta chains below, sequenced in a study of cytomegalovirus exposure and HLA in healthy donors. PCR was performed using 60 Vbeta and 13 Jbeta primers. Assay: immunoSEQ multiplex PCR; the TCRdb copy retains only in-frame clones and omits some. The data contain tens of thousands of clones, 75% to 80% of them seen just once; the ten biggest clones take up more than 3.5%. The sample taken for sequencing was PBMCs. The source of these receptors is a man aged 25 to 45 in good health and CMV-seronegative.

The chain combines TRBV27 with TRBJ2-3; 8 positions match TRBD2. The length of the CDR3 is 16 residues. Germline-derived CDR1 and CDR2 are MNHEY and SMNVEV (reference sequence). The V gene end was trimmed by 3 bases and the J gene end by 1 base; junction bases not matched to a gene: 6. As DNA, the CDR3 is TGTGCCAGCAGTTTGCGAGCGGGAGTTGGCACAGATACGCAGTATTTT. Its protein is CASSLRAGVGTDTQYF.

The J gene is TRBJ2-1, the V gene TRBV27; TRBD2 matches at 8 bases. J lost 4 bases, V lost 5 bases, and 10 bases had no gene match. This CDR3 region has 16 residues. Germline lookup yields CDR1 MNHEY and CDR2 SMNVEV (reference sequence). The CDR3 nucleotides read TGTGCCAGCAGTGGTTATGGTCGGGGGGGTTACAATGAGCAGTTCTTC. Its protein is CASSGYGRGGYNEQFF.